The T cell receptor (beta chain) under discussion was sequenced for a study of blood T cell repertoires in COVID-19. Study as a whole: COVID-19 samples from acute and convalescent phases originated in the United States, Italy and Spain.

Authors' analysis steps: Reference gene primer amplification gave estimated nucleated cell counts. This table comes from immunoSEQ multiplex PCR, and its TCRdb copy is limited to in-frame clones, with some not included. V and J calls plus clone size are reproduced from that table; the DNA served to infer D and trimming. The sample contains 150,000 to 200,000 clones, approximately 78% of which appear only once. With V trimmed by 9 bases and J by 5 bases, 5 bases remained unmatched. In germline, CDR1 is KGHDR, CDR2 SFDVKD. The CDR3 totals 14 residues. Clinical history as reported by participants underpinned cohort assignment. Cohort 3 recovered donors had two negative PCRs, clearance, or symptom resolution.

Sequencing was done on a sample of PBMCs or T cells enriched from blood (not recorded which). The receptor's source is a woman between 45 and 65 years old who had recovered from COVID-19. The V and J genes are TRBV24-1 and TRBJ2-2; 10 bases match TRBD1. The DNA of the CDR3 is TGTGCCACCGCACGGGGACAGGGGACCGGGGAGCTGTTTTTT. Protein: CATARGQGTGELFF.